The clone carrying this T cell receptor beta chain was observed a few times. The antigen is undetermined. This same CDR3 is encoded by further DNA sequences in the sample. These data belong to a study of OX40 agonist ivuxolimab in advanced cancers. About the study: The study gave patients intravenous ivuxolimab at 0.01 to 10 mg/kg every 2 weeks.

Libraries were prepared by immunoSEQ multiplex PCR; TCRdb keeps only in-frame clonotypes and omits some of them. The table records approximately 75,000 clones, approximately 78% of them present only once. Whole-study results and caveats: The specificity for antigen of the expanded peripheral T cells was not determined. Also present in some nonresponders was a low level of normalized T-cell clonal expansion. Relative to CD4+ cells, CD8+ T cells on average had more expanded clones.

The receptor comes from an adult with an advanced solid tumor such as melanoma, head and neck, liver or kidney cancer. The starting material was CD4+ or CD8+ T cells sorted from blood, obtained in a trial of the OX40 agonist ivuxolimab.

The CDR3 region has the DNA TGCGCCAGCAGCCAAGATCGAAGGCCCGAGACCCAGTACTTC. This sequence encodes CASSQDRRPETQYF. The gene calls are TRBV4-3 and TRBJ2-5; no definite D call. The germline gives CDR1 LGHNA, CDR2 YSLEER. This CDR3 region has 14 residues. Trimming shortened V by 0 bases and J by 5 bases, and 10 bases separated the two germline ends.